One and the same sample provided the 8 T cell receptor beta chains below, sequenced in a study of Graves' ophthalmopathy and Graves' hyperthyroidism. The authors amplified TCR beta CDR3 regions from RNA transcripts. HTBI primers were employed in first-round RT-PCR, then a second-round multiplex PCR followed. TCRdb processed the multiplex PCR reads anew with MiXCR; each CDR3 protein has one entry. The sample has fewer than 250,000 distinct CDR3 sequences; 25% to 30% are singletons. Sample: peripheral blood. Receptors originate from a man between 50 and 59 years old with Graves' ophthalmopathy.

This clonotype was seen at least ten times. V usage is TRBV6-1 and J usage is TRBJ2-2; 10 nucleotides agree with TRBD2. Germline V CDR1 and CDR2: MNHNS, SASEGT. The V gene end was trimmed by 8 bases and the J gene end by 5 bases; junction bases not matched to a gene: 11. The CDR3 is 16 amino acids. The CDR3 nucleotides read TGTGCCAGCGGAAGCCTGGTAGCGGGAGGTACCGGGGAGCTGTTTTTT. Encoded protein: CASGSLVAGGTGELFF.

This clonotype has a count of ten or more. The J gene is TRBJ1-1, the V gene TRBV6-2 or TRBV6-3, with 7 nucleotides matching TRBD1. Germline assignment: CDR1 MNHEY and CDR2 SVGEGT. The V gene end was trimmed by 0 bases and the J gene end by 6 bases; junction bases not matched to a gene: 7. The CDR3 extends over 15 amino acids. CDR3 nucleotide sequence: TGTGCCAGCAGTTACTCCGACAGGGTCCTTCCTGAAGCTTTCTTT. Translation gives CASSYSDRVLPEAFF.

This clonotype was observed at least ten times. The CDR3 sequence: CASRPDRSNQPQHF. In DNA, the CDR3 is TGTGCCAGTAGACCGGACAGGAGCAATCAGCCCCAGCATTTT. This rearrangement joins TRBV19 to TRBJ1-5; TRBD1 aligns across 7 bases. This CDR3 has 14 amino acids. Per the germline V gene, CDR1 is LNHDA and CDR2 is SQIVND (reference sequence). Trimming cost V 6 bases and J 1 base; bases outside gene matches: 3.

Ten or more counts support this clonotype. The V call is TRBV6-2 or TRBV6-3, the J call TRBJ1-5; D is undetermined. The CDR3 covers 13 residues. Germline-derived CDR1 and CDR2 are MNHEY and SVGEGT. Trimming shortened V by 6 bases and J by 10 bases, and 16 bases separated the two germline ends. In nucleotides, the CDR3 is TGTGCCAGCAGCGACGAAAGGGTAGACCCCCAGCATTTT. It codes for CASSDERVDPQHF.

V gene TRBV7-2 combines with J gene TRBJ1-5, with 8 bases fitting TRBD1. The CDR3 has 15 residues. V dropped 2 bases and J dropped 6; count of bases not matched to a gene: 6. CDR1 is SGHTA, CDR2 FQGNSA, per germline. CDR3 region: CASSLRQGMGQPQHF. The CDR3 DNA sequence: TGTGCCAGCAGCTTACGACAGGGGATGGGTCAGCCCCAGCATTTT.

This clonotype occurred many times. The rearrangement uses TRBV5-1 and TRBJ1-2; 12 nucleotides match TRBD1. CDR1 is SGHRS, CDR2 YFSETQ, per germline. The CDR3 is 15 residues long. The V gene end was trimmed by 4 bases and the J gene end by 5 bases; junction bases not matched to a gene: 6. The CDR3 here is CASSPGQGAVYGYTF. The DNA for the CDR3 is TGCGCCAGCAGCCCGGGACAGGGGGCGGTTTATGGCTACACCTTC.

This clonotype was seen many times. The V call is TRBV29-1, the J call TRBJ1-1, with a possible D match to TRBD1 (5 bases). The CDR3 runs 14 residues. Germline V gene lookup returns CDR1 SQVTM and CDR2 ANQGSEA. V lost 6 bases to trimming and J lost 4 bases, with 18 bases between them. This chain's CDR3 is CSVGTPRRRTEAFF. The DNA for the CDR3 is TGCAGCGTGGGGACCCCCAGACGGCGCACTGAAGCTTTCTTT. Looking up the rest from reference TRBV29-1 and TRBJ1-1 gives the full variable domain: SAVISQKPSRDICQRGTSLTIQCQVDSQVTMMFWYRQQPGQSLTLIATANQGSEATYESGFVIDKFPISRPNLTFSTLTVSNMSPEDSSIYLCSVGTPRRRTEAFFGQGTRLTVV.

This clonotype was seen many times. This chain uses TRBV19 with TRBJ2-2; unclear D gene. This CDR3 is 13 amino acids long. Germline CDR1 is LNHDA and CDR2 is SQIVND (reference sequence). Trimming shortened V by 5 bases and J by 4 bases, and 8 bases separated the two germline ends. The CDR3, as DNA: TGTGCCAGTAGTTACCAACGCACCGGGGAGCTGTTTTTT. Translation: CASSYQRTGELFF. Together with reference TRBV19 and TRBJ2-2, the CDR3 gives the full variable domain: DGGITQSPKYLFRKEGQNVTLSCEQNLNHDAMYWYRQDPGQGLRLIYYSQIVNDFQKGDIAEGYSVSREKKESFPLTVTSAQKNPTAFYLCASSYQRTGELFFGEGSRLTVL.